This T cell receptor (beta chain) was documented in a study of response to subunit inactivated influenza vaccine. General study findings and limits: Each seasonal flu vaccination may recruit only limited new T cells, authors suggested.

This clonotype was seen repeatedly, ten times or more. Its antigen is unidentified. TCRdb re-derived calls from the RT-PCR reads in MiXCR, one entry per CDR3 protein. The sample carries about 520,000 distinct CDR3 sequences, under 8.5% recorded once. Germline assignment: CDR1 ENHRY and CDR2 SYGVKD. The CDR3 contains 16 residues. Trimming removed 3 bases at V and 1 base at J, with 14 bases between. Sequences were derived from PBMCs from blood, sampled around 2 years after vaccination. The chain joins TRBV10-3 to TRBJ2-3; D remains unclear. The clonotype was recovered from a man aged 50 to 69 who received an inactivated influenza vaccine. Written as DNA, the CDR3 is TGTGCCATCAGTGATAGAGGCCAAACGGGCACAGATACGCAGTATTTT. Protein sequence: CAISDRGQTGTDTQYF.